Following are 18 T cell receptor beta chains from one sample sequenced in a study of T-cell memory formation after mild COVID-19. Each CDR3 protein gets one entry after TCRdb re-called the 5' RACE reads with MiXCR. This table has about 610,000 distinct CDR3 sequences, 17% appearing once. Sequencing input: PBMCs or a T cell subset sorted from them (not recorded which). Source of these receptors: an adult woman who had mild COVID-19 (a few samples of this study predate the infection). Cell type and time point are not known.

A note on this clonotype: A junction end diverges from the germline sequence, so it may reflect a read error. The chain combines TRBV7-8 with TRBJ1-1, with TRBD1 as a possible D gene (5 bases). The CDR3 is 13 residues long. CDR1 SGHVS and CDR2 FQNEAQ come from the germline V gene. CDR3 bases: TGTGCCAGCAGCCCGGTAGACAGAATTGAAGCTCTCTTT. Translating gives CASSPVDRIEALF. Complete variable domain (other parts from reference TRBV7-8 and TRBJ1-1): GAGVSQSPRYKVAKRGQDVALRCDPISGHVSLFWYQQALGQGPEFLTYFQNEAQLDKSGLPSDRFFAERPEGSVSTLKIQRTQQEDSAVYLCASSPVDRIEALFGQGTRLTVV.

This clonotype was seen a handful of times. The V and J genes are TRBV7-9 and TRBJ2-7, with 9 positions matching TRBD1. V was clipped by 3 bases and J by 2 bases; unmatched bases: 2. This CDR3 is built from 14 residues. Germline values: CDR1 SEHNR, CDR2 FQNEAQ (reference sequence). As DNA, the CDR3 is TGTGCCAGCAGCTTCGGACAGGGGACCTACGAGCAGTACTTC. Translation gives CASSFGQGTYEQYF.

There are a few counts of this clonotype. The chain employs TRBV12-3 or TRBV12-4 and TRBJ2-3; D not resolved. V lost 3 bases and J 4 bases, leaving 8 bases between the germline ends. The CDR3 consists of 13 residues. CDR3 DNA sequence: TGTGCCAGCAGTTTCTCCTACTCAGATACGCAGTATTTT. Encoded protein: CASSFSYSDTQYF.

CDR3 DNA: TGTGCCACCAGTGACTCCGTGGCGGGAGAGCAGTACTTC. Translated, it gives CATSDSVAGEQYF. The rearrangement joins TRBV24-1 to TRBJ2-7; D is possibly TRBD2 (6 bases). Trimming stripped 4 bases from V and 7 bases from J, with 13 bases between. Per germline, CDR1 KGHDR and CDR2 SFDVKD. CDR3 length: 13 residues.

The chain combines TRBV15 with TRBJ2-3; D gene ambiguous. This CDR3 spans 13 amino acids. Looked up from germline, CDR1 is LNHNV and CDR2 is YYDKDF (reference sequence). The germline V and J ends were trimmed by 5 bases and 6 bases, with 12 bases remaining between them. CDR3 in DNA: TGTGCCACCAGCCGGCAAGACGGGGATACGCAGTATTTT. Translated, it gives CATSRQDGDTQYF.

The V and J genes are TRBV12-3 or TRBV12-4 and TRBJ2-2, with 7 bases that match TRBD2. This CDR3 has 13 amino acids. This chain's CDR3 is CTSKAGVAGELFF. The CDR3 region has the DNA TGTACCTCCAAGGCGGGAGTGGCCGGGGAGCTGTTTTTT.

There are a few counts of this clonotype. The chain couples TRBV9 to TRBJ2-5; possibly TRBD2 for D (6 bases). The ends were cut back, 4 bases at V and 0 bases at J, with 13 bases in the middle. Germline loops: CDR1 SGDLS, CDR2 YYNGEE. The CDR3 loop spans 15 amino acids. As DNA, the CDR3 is TGTGCCAGCAGCTCGACTAGGTGGTACCAAGAGACCCAGTACTTC. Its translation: CASSSTRWYQETQYF. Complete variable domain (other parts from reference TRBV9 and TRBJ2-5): DSGVTQTPKHLITATGQRVTLRCSPRSGDLSVYWYQQSLDQGLQFLIQYYNGEERAKGNILERFSAQQFPDLHSELNLSSLELGDSALYFCASSSTRWYQETQYFGPGTRLLVL.

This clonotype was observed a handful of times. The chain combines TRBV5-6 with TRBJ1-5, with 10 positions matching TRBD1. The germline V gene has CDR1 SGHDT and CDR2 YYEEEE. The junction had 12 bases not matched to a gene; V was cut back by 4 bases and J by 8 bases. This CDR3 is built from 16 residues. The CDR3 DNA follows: TGTGCCAGCAGCCTTCGGACAGGGGGAGTTATGGAGCCCCAGCATTTT. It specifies CASSLRTGGVMEPQHF.

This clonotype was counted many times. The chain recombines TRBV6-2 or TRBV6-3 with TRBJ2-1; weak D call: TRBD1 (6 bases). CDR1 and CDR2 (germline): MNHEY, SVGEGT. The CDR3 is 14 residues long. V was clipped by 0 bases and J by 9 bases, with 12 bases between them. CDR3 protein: CASSYSNRAGEQFF. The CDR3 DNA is TGTGCCAGCAGTTACTCAAACAGGGCGGGTGAGCAGTTCTTC.

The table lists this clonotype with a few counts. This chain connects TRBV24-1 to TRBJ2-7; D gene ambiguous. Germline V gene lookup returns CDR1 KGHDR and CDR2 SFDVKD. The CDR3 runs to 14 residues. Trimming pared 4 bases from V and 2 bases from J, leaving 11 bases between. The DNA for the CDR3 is TGTGCCACCAGTGACACGAGAAAAACCTACGAGCAGTACTTC. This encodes CATSDTRKTYEQYF.

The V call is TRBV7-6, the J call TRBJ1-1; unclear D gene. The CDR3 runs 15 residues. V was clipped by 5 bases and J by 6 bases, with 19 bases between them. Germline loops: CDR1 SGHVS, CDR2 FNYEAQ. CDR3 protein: CASSTTSDAGAEAFF. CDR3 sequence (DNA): TGTGCCAGCAGCACAACATCGGACGCCGGGGCTGAAGCTTTCTTT.

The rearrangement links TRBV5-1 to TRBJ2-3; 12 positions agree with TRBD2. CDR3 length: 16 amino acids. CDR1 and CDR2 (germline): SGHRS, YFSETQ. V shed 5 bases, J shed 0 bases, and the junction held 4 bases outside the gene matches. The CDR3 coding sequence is TGCGCCAGCAGAGGACTAGCGGGGACTAGCACAGATACGCAGTATTTT. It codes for CASRGLAGTSTDTQYF.

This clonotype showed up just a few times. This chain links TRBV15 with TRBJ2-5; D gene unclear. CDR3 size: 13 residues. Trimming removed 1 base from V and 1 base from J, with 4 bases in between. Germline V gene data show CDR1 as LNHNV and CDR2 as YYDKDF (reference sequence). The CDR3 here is CATSRGSQETQYF. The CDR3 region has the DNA TGTGCCACCAGCAGAGGGTCCCAAGAGACCCAGTACTTC.

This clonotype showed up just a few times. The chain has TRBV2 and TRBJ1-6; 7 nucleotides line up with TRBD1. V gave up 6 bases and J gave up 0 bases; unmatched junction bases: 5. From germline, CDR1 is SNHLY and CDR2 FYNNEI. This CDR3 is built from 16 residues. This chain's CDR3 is CASRPGQSSYNSPLHF. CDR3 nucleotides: TGTGCCAGCAGGCCGGGACAGAGCTCCTATAATTCACCCCTCCACTTT.

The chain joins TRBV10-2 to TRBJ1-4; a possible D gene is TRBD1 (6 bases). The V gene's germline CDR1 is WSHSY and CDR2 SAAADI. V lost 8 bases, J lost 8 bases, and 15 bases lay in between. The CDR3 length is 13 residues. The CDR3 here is CASRVPGEEKLFF. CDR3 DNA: TGCGCCAGCCGAGTCCCAGGGGAGGAAAAACTGTTTTTT.

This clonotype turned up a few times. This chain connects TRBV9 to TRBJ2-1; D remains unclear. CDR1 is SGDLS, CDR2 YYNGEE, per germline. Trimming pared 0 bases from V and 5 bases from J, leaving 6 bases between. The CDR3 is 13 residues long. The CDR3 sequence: CASSVALDNEQFF. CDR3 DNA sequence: TGTGCCAGCAGCGTAGCTCTGGACAATGAGCAGTTCTTC.

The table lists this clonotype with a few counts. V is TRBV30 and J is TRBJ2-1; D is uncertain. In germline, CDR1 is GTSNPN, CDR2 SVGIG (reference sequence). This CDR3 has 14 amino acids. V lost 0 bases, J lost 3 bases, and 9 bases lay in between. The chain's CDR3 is CAWSVADNYNEQFF. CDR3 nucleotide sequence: TGTGCCTGGAGTGTAGCAGACAACTACAATGAGCAGTTCTTC.

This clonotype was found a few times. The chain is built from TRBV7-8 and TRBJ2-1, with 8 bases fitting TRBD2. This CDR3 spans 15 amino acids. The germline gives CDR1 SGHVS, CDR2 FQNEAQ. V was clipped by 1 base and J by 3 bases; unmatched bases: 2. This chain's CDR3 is CASSLDLAGYNEQFF. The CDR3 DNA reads TGTGCCAGCAGCTTAGATCTAGCGGGCTACAATGAGCAGTTCTTC.